This T cell receptor (beta chain) was obtained from a study of human thymus T cells. V shed 8 bases and J shed 11 bases, with 24 bases lying between them. In germline, CDR1 is MRHNA, CDR2 SNTAGT. The CDR3 is 14 amino acids. Thymus specimens were resections from corrective heart surgery. Libraries were prepared by immunoSEQ multiplex PCR; TCRdb keeps only in-frame clonotypes and omits some of them. The table lists about 78,000 clones, around 96% of them singletons. This chain uses TRBV6-4 with TRBJ1-1, with D tentatively TRBD1 (6 bases). The sequence came from a boy in the first two years of life with a congenital heart defect but otherwise immunologically healthy. The sequenced sample consisted of thymus tissue. CDR3 nucleotide sequence: TGTGCCAGCGCTGTTGCCCCGGGGGCTCAGACGGCTTTCTTT. Its protein product is CASAVAPGAQTAFF.